These 18 T cell receptor beta chains share one sample of origin, sequenced in a study of CXCR3-negative and CXCR3-positive naive CD8 T cells. Study-level results: CXCR3-positive naive cells carried more hydrophobic TRB CDR3s than CXCR3-negative ones.

The authors prepared UMI-labeled TRB cDNA libraries by 5' RACE. TCRdb reprocessed the 5' RACE reads and keeps a single row for each CDR3 protein, giving no DNA. Its clone listing holds around 140,000 distinct CDR3 sequences. For these receptors, no antigen is known. Sequenced sample: naive CXCR3+ CD8+ T cells from blood. The sample's subset: CD45RO-CCR7+CD27+CD95- naive CD8+ T cells expressing CXCR3 (TNR3+). Source of these receptors: a human donor in good health. Some clones in this sample may be carry-over from other donors' samples.

This chain uses TRBV11-3 with TRBJ2-1; the D gene TCRdb calls, TRBD1, cannot be checked with no DNA. CDR3 length: 14 amino acids. Germline CDR1 SGHNT, CDR2 YENEEA. The CDR3 is CASSFRGTGNEQFF.

The genes are TRBV29-1 and TRBJ1-4; with no DNA, the TCRdb D assignment of TRBD1 cannot be verified. Per germline, CDR1 SQVTM and CDR2 ANQGSEA. CDR3 length: 16 residues. CDR3 sequence reads: CSVGTGGARLNEKLFF.

This chain joins TRBV20-1 and TRBJ2-2; TCRdb designates TRBD2, a call that cannot be tested without DNA. CDR1 and CDR2 (germline): DFQATT, SNEGSKA (reference sequence). The CDR3 extends over 18 amino acids. CDR3 loop: CSARAGGIAGVRTGELFF.

The chain employs TRBV12-3 or TRBV12-4 and TRBJ2-2; the TCRdb call, TRBD1, lacks DNA for checking. The CDR3 has 14 residues. The CDR3: CASIQTGKIGELFF.

The chain uses TRBV7-9 and TRBJ2-1; TCRdb proposes TRBD1, but this gene call is untestable without DNA. The length of the CDR3 is 15 residues. Germline V gives CDR1 SEHNR, CDR2 FQNEAQ (reference sequence). This chain's CDR3 is CASSLAPGQGGEQFF.

The chain employs TRBV7-2 and TRBJ2-1; without DNA, the TCRdb call of TRBD2 cannot be checked. The CDR3 length is 14 residues. Per germline, CDR1 SGHTA and CDR2 FQGNSA. CDR3 sequence: CASSLGIAVNEQFF.

The chain employs TRBV12-3 or TRBV12-4 and TRBJ2-1; TCRdb outputs TRBD1, but without DNA this stays unchecked. The CDR3 totals 16 residues. CDR3 loop: CASRPRTPTSYNEQFF.

The chain carries TRBV11-2 and TRBJ2-7; absent DNA, TCRdb's TRBD1 call cannot be checked. This CDR3 is 15 amino acids long. The germline gives CDR1 SGHAT, CDR2 FQNNGV. The CDR3 protein is CASSPRPRGTYEQYF.

J is TRBJ2-3 and V is TRBV5-6; TCRdb returns TRBD1, unconfirmable since there is no DNA. The CDR3 is 16 residues long. Per germline, CDR1 SGHDT and CDR2 YYEEEE. The CDR3 protein is CASSLNPGARPDTQYF.

The genes are TRBV9 and TRBJ2-7; lacking DNA, the TRBD2 call made by TCRdb goes unchecked. The CDR3 contains 13 residues. Looked up from germline, CDR1 is SGDLS and CDR2 is YYNGEE. The CDR3 sequence is CASSVGGSGLQYF. Looking up the rest from reference TRBV9 and TRBJ2-7 gives the full variable domain: DSGVTQTPKHLITATGQRVTLRCSPRSGDLSVYWYQQSLDQGLQFLIQYYNGEERAKGNILERFSAQQFPDLHSELNLSSLELGDSALYFCASSVGGSGLQYFGPGTRLTVT.

The V gene is TRBV15, the J gene TRBJ2-1. The CDR3 is made up of 12 amino acids. Germline assignment: CDR1 LNHNV and CDR2 YYDKDF (reference sequence). The CDR3 loop reads CATSRDDIEQFF.

The chain uses TRBV7-9 and TRBJ1-2; the D gene TCRdb calls, TRBD1, cannot be checked with no DNA. From germline, CDR1 is SEHNR and CDR2 FQNEAQ (reference sequence). The CDR3 sequence is 14 residues long. CDR3 amino acids: CASSLPRGSYGYTF.

J is TRBJ2-7 and V is TRBV20-1. Germline CDR1 reads DFQATT; CDR2 reads SNEGSKA (reference sequence). The CDR3 loop spans 14 amino acids. The CDR3: CSAEIDTSSYEQYF.

V gene TRBV29-1 combines with J gene TRBJ2-3; TCRdb selects TRBD1, and the lack of DNA leaves this call unchecked. The CDR3 runs 16 residues. Germline CDR1 SQVTM, CDR2 ANQGSEA. The CDR3 loop reads CSVSLRDRGRLDTQYF.

The chain carries TRBV12-3 or TRBV12-4 and TRBJ1-5. This CDR3 is built from 15 residues. The CDR3 protein is CASSSGTGSNQPQHF.

This chain links TRBV4-1 with TRBJ1-2; TCRdb returns TRBD1, unconfirmable since there is no DNA. Germline CDR1 and CDR2: MGHRA and YSYEKL. There are 15 residues in the CDR3. CDR3 residues: CASRRTAASNYGYTF.

The chain links TRBV11-3 to TRBJ1-5; the D gene TCRdb calls, TRBD1, cannot be checked with no DNA. This CDR3 contains 15 residues. Germline CDR1 reads SGHNT; CDR2 reads YENEEA. This CDR3 is CASSNYEGGHQPQHF.

The chain joins TRBV4-3 to TRBJ2-7; TCRdb proposes TRBD2, but this gene call is untestable without DNA. The length of the CDR3 is 17 residues. Germline CDR1 is LGHNA and CDR2 is YSLEER. The CDR3 sequence is CASSQELLAGASYEQYF.